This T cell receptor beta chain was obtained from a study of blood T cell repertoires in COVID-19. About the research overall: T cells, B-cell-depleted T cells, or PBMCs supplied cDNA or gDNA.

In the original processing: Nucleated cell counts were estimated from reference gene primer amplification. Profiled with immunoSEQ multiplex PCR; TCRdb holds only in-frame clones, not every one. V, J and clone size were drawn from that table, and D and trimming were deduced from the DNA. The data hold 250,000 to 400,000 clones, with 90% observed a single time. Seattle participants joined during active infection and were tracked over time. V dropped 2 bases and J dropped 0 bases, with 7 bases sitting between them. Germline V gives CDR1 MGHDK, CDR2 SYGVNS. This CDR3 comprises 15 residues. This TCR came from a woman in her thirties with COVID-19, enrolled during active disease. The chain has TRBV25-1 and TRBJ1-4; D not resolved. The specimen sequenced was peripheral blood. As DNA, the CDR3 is TGTGCCAGCAGTGAACCCCTCGCAACTAATGAAAAACTGTTTTTT. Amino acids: CASSEPLATNEKLFF.